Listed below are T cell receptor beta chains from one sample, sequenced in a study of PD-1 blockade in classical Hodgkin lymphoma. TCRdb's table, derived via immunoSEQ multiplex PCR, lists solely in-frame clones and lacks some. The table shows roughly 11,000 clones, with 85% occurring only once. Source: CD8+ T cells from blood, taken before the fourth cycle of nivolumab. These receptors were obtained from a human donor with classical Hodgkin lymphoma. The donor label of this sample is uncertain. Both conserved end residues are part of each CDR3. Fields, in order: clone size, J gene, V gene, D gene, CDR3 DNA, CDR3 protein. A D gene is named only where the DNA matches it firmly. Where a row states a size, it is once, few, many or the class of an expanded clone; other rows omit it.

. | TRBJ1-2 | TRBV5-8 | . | TGTGCCAGCAGCTTGGTAGGCCAGGGGAATGGCTACACCTTC | CASSLVGQGNGYTF
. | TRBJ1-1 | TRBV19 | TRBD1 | TGTGCCAGTAGTCCACAGGGGGAGGTGCTCACTGAAGCTTTCTTT | CASSPQGEVLTEAFF
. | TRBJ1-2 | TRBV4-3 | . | TGCGCCAGCAGCCAAAGCTGGGATCTTGGCTACACCTTC | CASSQSWDLGYTF
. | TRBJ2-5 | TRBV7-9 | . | TGTGCCAGCAGCGACAGGAAGGAGGAAGAGACCCAGTACTTC | CASSDRKEEETQYF
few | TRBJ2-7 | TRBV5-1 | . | TGCGCCAGCAGCCTCCTAGAGGACAGCTCCTACGAGCAGTACTTC | CASSLLEDSSYEQYF
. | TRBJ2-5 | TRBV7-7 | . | TGTGCCAGCAGCGAGGGACGTTGGCCTGGGACCCAGTACTTC | CASSEGRWPGTQYF
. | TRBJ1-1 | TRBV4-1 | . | TGCGCCAGCAAGATTGACATGAACACTGAAGCTTTCTTT | CASKIDMNTEAFF
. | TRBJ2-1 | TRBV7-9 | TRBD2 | TGTGCCAGCAGCTCGGGACTACTAGAGCAGTTCTTC | CASSSGLLEQFF
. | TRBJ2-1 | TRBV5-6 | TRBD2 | TGTGCCAGCTCCCTCCGACTAGCGGACTTAGCCCATGAGCAGTTCTTC | CASSLRLADLAHEQFF
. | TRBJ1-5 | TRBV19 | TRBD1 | TGTGCCAGTAGTATAGATCCGGCAGGGGGCCAGCCCCAGCATTTT | CASSIDPAGGQPQHF
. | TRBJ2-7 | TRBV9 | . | TGTGCCAGCAGCGTAGGCCAGGGAAACGAGCAGTACTTC | CASSVGQGNEQYF
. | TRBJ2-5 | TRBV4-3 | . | TGCGCCAGCAGCCAAGGTATCGGGGACATCCGAGAGACCCAGTACTTC | CASSQGIGDIRETQYF
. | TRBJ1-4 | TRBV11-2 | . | TGTGCCAGCAGCTTACTACGTGCCGGGGGGTCTAATGAAAAACTGTTTTTT | CASSLLRAGGSNEKLFF
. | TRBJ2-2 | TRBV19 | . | TGTGCCACCAGGGCAAGGGACGACACCGGGGAGCTGTTTTTT | CATRARDDTGELFF
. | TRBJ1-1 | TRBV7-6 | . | TGTGCCACCTGCATTCTGGGGCAAGACACTGAAGCTTTCTTT | CATCILGQDTEAFF
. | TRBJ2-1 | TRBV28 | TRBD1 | TGTGCCAGCAGTCCGCGGGACAGGGGCTACAATGAGCAGTTCTTC | CASSPRDRGYNEQFF
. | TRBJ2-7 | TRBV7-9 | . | TGTGCCAGCAGCTTATGGGAAACAGAGACCAACTACGAGCAGTACTTC | CASSLWETETNYEQYF
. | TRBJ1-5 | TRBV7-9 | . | TGTGCCAGCAGCGTACCCGATCAGCCCCAGCATTTT | CASSVPDQPQHF
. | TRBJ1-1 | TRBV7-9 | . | TGTGCCAGCAGCCCGCGTGGGGGTGGGGGCACTGAAGCTTTCTTT | CASSPRGGGGTEAFF
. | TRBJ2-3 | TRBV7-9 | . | TGTGCCAGCAGCTTTTCAGGAGATACGCAGTATTTT | CASSFSGDTQYF
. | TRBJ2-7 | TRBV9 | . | TGTGCCAGCAGCCCCCTTGGAGGGGCACCCTTGGGGGAGCAGTACTTC | CASSPLGGAPLGEQYF
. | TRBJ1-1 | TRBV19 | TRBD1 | TGTGCCAGTAACTCCGGGACAGGGCAAAGGAACACTGAAGCTTTCTTT | CASNSGTGQRNTEAFF
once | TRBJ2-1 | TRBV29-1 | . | TGCAGCGTAGTAGCGCCACACTACAATGAGCAGTTCTTC | CSVVAPHYNEQFF
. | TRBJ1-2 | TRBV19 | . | TGTGCCAGTACCTCAAAAGGGTGGGACGGCAACTATGGCTACACCTTC | CASTSKGWDGNYGYTF
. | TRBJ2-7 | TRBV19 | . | TGTGCCAGTAGTATTTTAGACGGTTACGAGCAGTACTTC | CASSILDGYEQYF
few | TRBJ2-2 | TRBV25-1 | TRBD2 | TGTGCCAGCAGTGTGGCTAGCGGGAGGGCCACCGGGGAGCTGTTTTTT | CASSVASGRATGELFF
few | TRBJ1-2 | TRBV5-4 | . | TGTGCCAGCAGCCTCCGGGGGGCATTCGGTCCTGGGGAAGGCTACACCTTC | CASSLRGAFGPGEGYTF
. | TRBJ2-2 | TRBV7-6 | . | TGTGCCGGCAGCTTAGTGACCGGGGAGCTGTTTTTT | CAGSLVTGELFF
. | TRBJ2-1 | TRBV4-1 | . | TGCGCCAGCAGCCAAGAAGGCTTTAGCACCTACAATGAGCAGTTCTTC | CASSQEGFSTYNEQFF
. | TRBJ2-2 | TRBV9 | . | TGTGCCAGCAGAGACCAGGGAGGAACCGGGGAGCTGTTTTTT | CASRDQGGTGELFF
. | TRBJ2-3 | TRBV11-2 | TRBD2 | TGTGCCAGCAGCCTCCTAGCGGTCAGCACAGATACGCAGTATTTT | CASSLLAVSTDTQYF
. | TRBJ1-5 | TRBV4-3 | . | TGCGCCAGCAGCCAAGTATGGGGGTACGGGCAGCCCCAGCATTTT | CASSQVWGYGQPQHF
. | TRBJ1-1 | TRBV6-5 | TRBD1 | TGTGCCAGCAGGCTGACAGGGAACCTCGGGGCTGAAGCTTTCTTT | CASRLTGNLGAEAFF
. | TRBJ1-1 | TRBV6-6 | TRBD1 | TGTGCCAGCAGTTCCGGGACAGGGGGCGTGACTGAAGCTTTCTTT | CASSSGTGGVTEAFF
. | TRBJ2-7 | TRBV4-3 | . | TGCGCCAGCAGCCAAGATACGGGGGGCGGGTACGAGCAGTACTTC | CASSQDTGGGYEQYF
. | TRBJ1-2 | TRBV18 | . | TGTGCCAGCTCACCACCCAGCTTTTCTAACTATGGCTACACCTTC | CASSPPSFSNYGYTF
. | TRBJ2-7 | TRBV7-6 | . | TGTGCCAGCAGCCTGGGGGGAGCCGAGCAGTACTTC | CASSLGGAEQYF
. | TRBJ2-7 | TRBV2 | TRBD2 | TGTGCCAGCAGTGGGGTGACTAGCGGGGTCTCCTACGAGCAGTACTTC | CASSGVTSGVSYEQYF
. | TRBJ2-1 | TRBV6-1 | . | TGTGCCAGCAGTTCCACCGGGACTGGCAACAATGAGCAGTTCTTC | CASSSTGTGNNEQFF
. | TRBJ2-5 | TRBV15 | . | TGTGCCACCAGCAGACCAACCACGGGACTCTTATCTGAGGAGACCCAGTACTTC | CATSRPTTGLLSEETQYF
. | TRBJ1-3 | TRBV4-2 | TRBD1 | TGTGCCAGCAGTTTCGGGACAGGGGTAAACACCATATATTTT | CASSFGTGVNTIYF
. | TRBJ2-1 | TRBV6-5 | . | TGTGCCAGCACCCTACAGAGGGCAGGGAAAAATGAGCAGTTCTTC | CASTLQRAGKNEQFF
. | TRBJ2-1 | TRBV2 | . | TGTGCCAGCAGAGAACGGGGGCCTTACAATGAGCAGTTCTTC | CASRERGPYNEQFF
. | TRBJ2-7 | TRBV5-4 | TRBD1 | TGTGCCAGCAGCTTGAAGGGGGCGACTTCCTACGAGCAGTACTTC | CASSLKGATSYEQYF
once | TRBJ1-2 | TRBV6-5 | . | TGTGCCAGCAGTTACCGCACAGGGAATGGCTACACCTTC | CASSYRTGNGYTF
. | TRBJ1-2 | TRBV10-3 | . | TGTGCCAGCAGTTACCAAACAGGGACTATCTATGGCTACACCTTC | CASSYQTGTIYGYTF
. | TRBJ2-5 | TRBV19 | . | TGTGCCAGTCAGGGGGGCGGAGAGACCCAGTACTTC | CASQGGGETQYF